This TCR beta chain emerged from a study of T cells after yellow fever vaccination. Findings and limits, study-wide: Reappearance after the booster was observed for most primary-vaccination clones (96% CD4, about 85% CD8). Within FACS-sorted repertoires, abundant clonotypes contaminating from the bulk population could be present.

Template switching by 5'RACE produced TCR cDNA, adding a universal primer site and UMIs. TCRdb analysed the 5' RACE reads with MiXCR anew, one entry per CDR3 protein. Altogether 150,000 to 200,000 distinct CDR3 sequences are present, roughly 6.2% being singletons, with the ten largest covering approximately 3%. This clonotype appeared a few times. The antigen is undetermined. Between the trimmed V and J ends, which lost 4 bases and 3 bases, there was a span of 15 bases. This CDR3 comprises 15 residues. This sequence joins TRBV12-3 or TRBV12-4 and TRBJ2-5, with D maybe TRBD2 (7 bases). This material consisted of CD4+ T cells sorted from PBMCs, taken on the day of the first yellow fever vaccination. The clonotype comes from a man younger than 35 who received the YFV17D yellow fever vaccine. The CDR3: CASSWGGPREETQYF. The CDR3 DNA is TGTGCCAGCAGTTGGGGGGGGCCTAGGGAAGAGACCCAGTACTTC.